This T cell receptor beta chain was captured in a study of shared clonotypes between healthy human individuals. Naive CD4+ cells were CD45RA-selected; the remaining cells were memory. Whole-study findings and limits: Memory subsets generally showed smaller estimated richness than naive subsets did. An expected dependence of interdonor clonotype sharing on sequencing depth was noted.

This CDR3 has 14 amino acids. The germline CDR1 and CDR2 sequences are MDHEN and SYDVKM. Trimming took 8 bases from V and 1 from J, leaving 11 bases between them. The table lists this clone with a few counts. Its antigen is not known. It was roughly 190 ng DNA, around 32,000 T cell genomes, that sorted-subset replicate PCRs used. The assay was immunoSEQ multiplex PCR, and TCRdb's table has in-frame clones only and misses some. The sample comprises 2 million to 2.5 million clones, more than 80% of which are singletons, and 0.39% rests with the top ten. Sample: naive CD4+ T cells from PBMCs. Regarding subset: CD45RA+ positively selected. The genes are TRBV28 and TRBJ2-2; D unclear. This receptor was identified in a man younger than 35 in good health. Some clones in this sample may be carry-over from other donors' samples. In DNA, the CDR3 is TGTGCCAGCCTGGGCAGCTTGAACACCGGGGAGCTGTTTTTT. It translates to CASLGSLNTGELFF.